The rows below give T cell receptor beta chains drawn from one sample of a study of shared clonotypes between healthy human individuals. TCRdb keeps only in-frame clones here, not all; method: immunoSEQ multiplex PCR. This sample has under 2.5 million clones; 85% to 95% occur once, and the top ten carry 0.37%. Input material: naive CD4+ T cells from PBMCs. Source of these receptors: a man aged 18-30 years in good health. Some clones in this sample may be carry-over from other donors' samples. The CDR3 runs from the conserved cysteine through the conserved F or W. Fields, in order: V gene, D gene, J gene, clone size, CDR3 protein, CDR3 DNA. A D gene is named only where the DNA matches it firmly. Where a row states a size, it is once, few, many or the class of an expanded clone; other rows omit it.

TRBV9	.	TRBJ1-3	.	CASSVQGNGNTIYF	TGTGCCAGCAGCGTACAGGGTAATGGAAACACCATATATTTT
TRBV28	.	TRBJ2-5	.	CATGEPPTETQYF	TGTGCCACTGGCGAGCCTCCAACCGAGACCCAGTACTTC
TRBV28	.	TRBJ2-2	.	CASHAASNTGELFF	TGTGCCAGCCACGCGGCCTCGAACACCGGGGAGCTGTTTTTT
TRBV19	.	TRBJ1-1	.	CASRTVTEAFF	TGTGCCAGTCGAACAGTAACTGAAGCTTTCTTT
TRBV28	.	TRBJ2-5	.	CASRDLQGLLAKETQYF	TGTGCCAGCAGGGACCTACAGGGTTTGTTGGCAAAAGAGACCCAGTACTTC
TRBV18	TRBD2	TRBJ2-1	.	CASSYQLAGGYNEQFF	TGTGCCAGCTCCTATCAACTAGCGGGAGGCTACAATGAGCAGTTCTTC
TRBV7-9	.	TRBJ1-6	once	CASSSQTAGNSPLHF	TGTGCCAGCAGCTCACAGACAGCGGGGAATTCACCCCTCCACTTT
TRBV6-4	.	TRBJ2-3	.	CASSDGTWADTQYF	TGTGCCAGCAGTGACGGGACTTGGGCAGATACGCAGTATTTT
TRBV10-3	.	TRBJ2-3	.	CAISPLGGVKGDTQYF	TGTGCCATCAGCCCCCTGGGGGGTGTCAAGGGAGATACGCAGTATTTT
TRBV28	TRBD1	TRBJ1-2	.	CASSFFRDRIYGYTF	TGTGCCAGCAGTTTTTTTCGGGACAGAATCTATGGCTACACCTTC
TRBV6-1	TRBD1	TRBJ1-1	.	CASRVGGTGTTEAFF	TGTGCCAGCAGGGTAGGAGGGACAGGGACCACTGAAGCTTTCTTT
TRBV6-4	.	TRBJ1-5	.	CASRTATKGNQPQHF	TGTGCCAGCAGGACGGCTACCAAAGGGAATCAGCCCCAGCATTTT
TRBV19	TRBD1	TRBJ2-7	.	CASATGQLSSYEQYF	TGTGCCAGTGCAACGGGACAGCTTTCTTCCTACGAGCAGTACTTC
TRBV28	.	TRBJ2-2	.	CASSPSNTGELFF	TGTGCCAGCAGTCCTTCGAACACCGGGGAGCTGTTTTTT
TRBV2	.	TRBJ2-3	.	CASSPEREHTQYF	TGTGCCAGCAGCCCAGAGAGAGAACATACGCAGTATTTT
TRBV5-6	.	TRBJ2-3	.	CASRRGEVSTDTQYF	TGTGCCAGCAGGAGAGGGGAGGTGAGCACAGATACGCAGTATTTT
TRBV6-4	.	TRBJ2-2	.	CASSVSAAGELFF	TGTGCCAGCAGTGTATCAGCGGCCGGGGAGCTGTTTTTT
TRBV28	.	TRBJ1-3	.	CASSAGERGNTIYF	TGTGCCAGCAGCGCCGGGGAGCGAGGAAACACCATATATTTT
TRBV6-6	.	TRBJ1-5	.	CASSSNRTPQPQHF	TGTGCCAGCAGTTCTAACAGGACACCCCAGCCCCAGCATTTT
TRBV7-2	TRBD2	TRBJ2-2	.	CASSMGLAGYGELFF	TGTGCCAGCAGCATGGGACTAGCGGGATACGGGGAGCTGTTTTTT
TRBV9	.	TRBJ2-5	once	CASSKYQETQYF	TGTGCCAGCAGCAAGTACCAAGAGACCCAGTACTTC
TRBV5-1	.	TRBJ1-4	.	CASRATLGLANEKLFF	TGCGCCAGCAGAGCCACTCTGGGGTTGGCTAATGAAAAACTGTTTTTT
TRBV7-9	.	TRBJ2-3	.	CASSLARRTDTQYF	TGTGCCAGCAGCTTAGCGCGACGCACAGATACGCAGTATTTT
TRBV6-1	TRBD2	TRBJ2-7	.	CASSAELAGVTYEQYF	TGTGCCAGCAGTGCGGAACTAGCGGGAGTGACCTACGAGCAGTACTTC
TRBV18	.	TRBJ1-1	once	CASSPQRAQTEAFF	TGTGCCAGCTCACCTCAGAGGGCGCAAACTGAAGCTTTCTTT
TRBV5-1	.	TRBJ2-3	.	CASSLLPGLQFTDTQYF	TGCGCCAGCAGCTTACTCCCGGGACTTCAATTCACAGATACGCAGTATTTT
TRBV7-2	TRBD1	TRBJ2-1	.	CASSPGTGGRNEQFF	TGTGCCAGCAGCCCAGGGACAGGGGGGAGGAATGAGCAGTTCTTC
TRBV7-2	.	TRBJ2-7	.	CASSPTGYEQYF	TGTGCCAGCAGCCCGACTGGCTACGAGCAGTACTTC
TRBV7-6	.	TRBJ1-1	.	CASSRQQNTEAFF	TGTGCCAGCAGCAGACAACAAAACACTGAAGCTTTCTTT
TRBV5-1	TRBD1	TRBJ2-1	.	CASSFPGQEGNEQFF	TGCGCCAGCAGTTTTCCGGGACAGGAAGGGAATGAGCAGTTCTTC
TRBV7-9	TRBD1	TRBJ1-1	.	CASSSTGVGTEAFF	TGTGCCAGCAGCTCGACAGGGGTGGGCACTGAAGCTTTCTTT
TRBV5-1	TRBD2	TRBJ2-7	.	CASSPLASGSHEQYF	TGCGCCAGCAGCCCCCTGGCTAGCGGGAGCCACGAGCAGTACTTC
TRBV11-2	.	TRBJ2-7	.	CASSFQWGPTYEQYF	TGTGCCAGCAGCTTTCAATGGGGTCCAACCTACGAGCAGTACTTC
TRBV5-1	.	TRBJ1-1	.	CASSLVVSPPNTEAFF	TGCGCCAGCAGCTTGGTTGTCAGCCCTCCCAACACTGAAGCTTTCTTT